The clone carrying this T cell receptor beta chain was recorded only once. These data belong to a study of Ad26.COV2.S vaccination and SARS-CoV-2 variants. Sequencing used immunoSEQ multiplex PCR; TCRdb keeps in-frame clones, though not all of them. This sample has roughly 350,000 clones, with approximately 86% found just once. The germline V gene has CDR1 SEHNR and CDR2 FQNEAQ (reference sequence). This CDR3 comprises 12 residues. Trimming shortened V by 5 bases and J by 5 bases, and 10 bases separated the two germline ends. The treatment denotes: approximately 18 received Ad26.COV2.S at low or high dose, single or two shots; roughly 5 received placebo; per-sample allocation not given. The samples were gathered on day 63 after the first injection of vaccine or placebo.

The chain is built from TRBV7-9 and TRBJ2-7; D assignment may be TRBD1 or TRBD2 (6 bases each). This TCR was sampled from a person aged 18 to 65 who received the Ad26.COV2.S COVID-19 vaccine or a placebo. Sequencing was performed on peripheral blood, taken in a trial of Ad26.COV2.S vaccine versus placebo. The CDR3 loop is CASSAGQHEQYF. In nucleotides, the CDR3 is TGTGCCAGCAGCGCGGGACAACACGAGCAGTACTTC.